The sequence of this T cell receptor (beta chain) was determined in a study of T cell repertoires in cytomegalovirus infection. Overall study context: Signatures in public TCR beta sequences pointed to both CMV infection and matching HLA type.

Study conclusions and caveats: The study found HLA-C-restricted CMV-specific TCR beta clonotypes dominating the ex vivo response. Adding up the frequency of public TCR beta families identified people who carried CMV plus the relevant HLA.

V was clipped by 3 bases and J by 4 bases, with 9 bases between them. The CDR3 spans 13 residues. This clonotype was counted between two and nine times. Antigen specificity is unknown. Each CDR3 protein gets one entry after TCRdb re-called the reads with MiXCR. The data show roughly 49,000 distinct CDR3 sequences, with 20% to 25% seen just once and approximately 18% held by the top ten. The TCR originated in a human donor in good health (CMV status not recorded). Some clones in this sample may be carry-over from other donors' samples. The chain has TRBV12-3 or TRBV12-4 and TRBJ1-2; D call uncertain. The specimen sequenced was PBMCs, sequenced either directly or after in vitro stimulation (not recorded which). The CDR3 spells CASSLSQSYGYTF. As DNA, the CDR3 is TGTGCCAGCAGTTTGAGCCAGAGCTATGGCTACACCTTC.